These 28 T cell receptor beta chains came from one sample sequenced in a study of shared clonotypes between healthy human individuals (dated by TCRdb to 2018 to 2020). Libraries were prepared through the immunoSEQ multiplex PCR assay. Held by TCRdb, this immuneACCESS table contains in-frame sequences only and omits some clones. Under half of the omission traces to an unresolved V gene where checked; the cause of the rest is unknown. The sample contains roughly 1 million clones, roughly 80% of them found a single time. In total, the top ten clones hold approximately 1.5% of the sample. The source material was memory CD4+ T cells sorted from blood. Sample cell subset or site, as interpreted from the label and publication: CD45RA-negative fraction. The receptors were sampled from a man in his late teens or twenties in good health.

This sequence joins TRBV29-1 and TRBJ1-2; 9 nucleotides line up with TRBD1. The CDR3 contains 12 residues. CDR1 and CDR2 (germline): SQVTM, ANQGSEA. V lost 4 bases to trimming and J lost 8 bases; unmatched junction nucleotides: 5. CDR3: CSVVGQGNGYTF. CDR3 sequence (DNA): TGCAGCGTTGTGGGACAGGGAAACGGCTACACCTTC.

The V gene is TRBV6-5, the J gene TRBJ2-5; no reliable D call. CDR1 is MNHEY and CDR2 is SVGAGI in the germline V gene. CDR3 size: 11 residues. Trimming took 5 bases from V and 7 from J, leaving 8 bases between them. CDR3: CASSAWGTQYF. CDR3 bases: TGTGCCAGCAGTGCCTGGGGGACCCAGTACTTC.

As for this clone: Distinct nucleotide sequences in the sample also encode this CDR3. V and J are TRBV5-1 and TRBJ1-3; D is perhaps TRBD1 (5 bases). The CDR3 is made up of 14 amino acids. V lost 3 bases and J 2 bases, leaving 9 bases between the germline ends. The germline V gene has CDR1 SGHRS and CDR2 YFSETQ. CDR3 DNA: TGCGCCAGCAGCTCGGGGGGAACTGGAAACACCATATATTTT. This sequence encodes CASSSGGTGNTIYF.

The CDR3 sequence: CSASGQNPQYF. In nucleotides, the CDR3 is TGCAGTGCTAGTGGCCAGAACCCGCAGTATTTT. The chain links TRBV20-1 to TRBJ2-3, with D unclear. The CDR3 length is 11 residues. V was clipped by 3 bases and J by 10 bases, with 11 bases between them. Germline V lookup: CDR1 DFQATT, CDR2 SNEGSKA (reference sequence).

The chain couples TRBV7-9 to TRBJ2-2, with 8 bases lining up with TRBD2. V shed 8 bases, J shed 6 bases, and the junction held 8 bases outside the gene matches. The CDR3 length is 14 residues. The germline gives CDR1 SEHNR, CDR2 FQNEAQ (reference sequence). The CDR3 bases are TGTGCCAGCGCCGGGACTAGTGGTTCCGGGGAGCTGTTTTTT. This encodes CASAGTSGSGELFF.

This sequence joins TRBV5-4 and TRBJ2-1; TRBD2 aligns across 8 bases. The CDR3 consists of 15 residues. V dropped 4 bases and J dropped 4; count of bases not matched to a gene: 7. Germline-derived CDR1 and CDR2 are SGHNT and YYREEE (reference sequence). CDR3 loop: CASSLTGGQYNEQFF. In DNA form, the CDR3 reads TGTGCCAGCAGCCTGACGGGGGGGCAATACAATGAGCAGTTCTTC.

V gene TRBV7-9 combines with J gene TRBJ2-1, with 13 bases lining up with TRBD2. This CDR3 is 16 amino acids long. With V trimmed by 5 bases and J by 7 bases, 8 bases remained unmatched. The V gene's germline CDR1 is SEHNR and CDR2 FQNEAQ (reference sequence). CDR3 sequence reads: CASSDEGLAGMNEQFF. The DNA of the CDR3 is TGTGCCAGCAGCGACGAGGGACTAGCGGGGATGAATGAGCAGTTCTTC.

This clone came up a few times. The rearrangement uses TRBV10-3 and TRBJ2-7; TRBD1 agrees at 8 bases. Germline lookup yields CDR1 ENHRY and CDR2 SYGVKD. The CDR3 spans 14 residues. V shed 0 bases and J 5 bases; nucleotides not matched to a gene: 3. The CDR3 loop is CAISESWTGNEQYF. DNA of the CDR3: TGTGCCATCAGTGAGTCATGGACAGGGAACGAGCAGTACTTC.

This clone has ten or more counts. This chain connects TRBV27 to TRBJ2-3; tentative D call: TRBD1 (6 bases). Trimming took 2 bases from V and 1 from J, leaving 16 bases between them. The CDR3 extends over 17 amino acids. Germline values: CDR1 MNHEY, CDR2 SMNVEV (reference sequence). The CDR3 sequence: CASSLIGQGLGTDTQYF. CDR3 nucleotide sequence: TGTGCCAGCAGTTTAATTGGGCAGGGGTTGGGCACAGATACGCAGTATTTT.

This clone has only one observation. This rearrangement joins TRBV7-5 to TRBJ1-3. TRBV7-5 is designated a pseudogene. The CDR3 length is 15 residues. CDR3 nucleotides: TGTGCCAGAAGCCCTCAGCCCGGAGATGGAAACACCATATATTTT. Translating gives CARSPQPGDGNTIYF.

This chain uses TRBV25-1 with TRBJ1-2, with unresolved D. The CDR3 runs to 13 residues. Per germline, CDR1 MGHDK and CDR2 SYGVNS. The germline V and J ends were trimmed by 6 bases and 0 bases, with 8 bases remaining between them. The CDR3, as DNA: TGTGCCAGCAGAACACTAGCTAACTATGGCTACACCTTC. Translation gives CASRTLANYGYTF.

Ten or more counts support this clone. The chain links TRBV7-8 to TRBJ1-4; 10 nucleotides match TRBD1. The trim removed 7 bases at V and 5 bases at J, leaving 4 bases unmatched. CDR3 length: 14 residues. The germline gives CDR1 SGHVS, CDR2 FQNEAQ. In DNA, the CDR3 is TGTGCCAGCACCCGGACAGGGGGAAATGAAAAACTGTTTTTT. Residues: CASTRTGGNEKLFF.

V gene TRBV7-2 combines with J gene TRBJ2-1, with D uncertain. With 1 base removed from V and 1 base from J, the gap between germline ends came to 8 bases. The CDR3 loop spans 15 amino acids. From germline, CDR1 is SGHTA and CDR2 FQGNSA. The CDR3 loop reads CASSLDGPSYNEQFF. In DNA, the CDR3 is TGTGCCAGCAGCTTAGACGGGCCGTCCTACAATGAGCAGTTCTTC.

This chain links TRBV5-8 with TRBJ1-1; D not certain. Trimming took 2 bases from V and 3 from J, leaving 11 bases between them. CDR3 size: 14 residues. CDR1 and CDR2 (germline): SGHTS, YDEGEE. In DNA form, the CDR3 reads TGTGCCAGCAGCTTACAAACAACGGACACTGAAGCTTTCTTT. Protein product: CASSLQTTDTEAFF.

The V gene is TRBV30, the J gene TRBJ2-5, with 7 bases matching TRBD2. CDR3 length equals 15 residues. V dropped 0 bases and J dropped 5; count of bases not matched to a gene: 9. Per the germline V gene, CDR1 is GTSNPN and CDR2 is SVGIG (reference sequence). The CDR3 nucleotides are TGTGCCTGGAGTGTAGGAACGGGGGGAAAGGAGACCCAGTACTTC. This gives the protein CAWSVGTGGKETQYF.

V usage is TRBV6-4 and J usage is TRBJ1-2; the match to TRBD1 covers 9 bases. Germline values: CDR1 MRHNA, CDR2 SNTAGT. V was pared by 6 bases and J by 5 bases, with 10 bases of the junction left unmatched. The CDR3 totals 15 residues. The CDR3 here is CASSAGTGQDYGYTF. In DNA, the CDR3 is TGTGCCAGCAGCGCCGGGACAGGGCAAGATTATGGCTACACCTTC.

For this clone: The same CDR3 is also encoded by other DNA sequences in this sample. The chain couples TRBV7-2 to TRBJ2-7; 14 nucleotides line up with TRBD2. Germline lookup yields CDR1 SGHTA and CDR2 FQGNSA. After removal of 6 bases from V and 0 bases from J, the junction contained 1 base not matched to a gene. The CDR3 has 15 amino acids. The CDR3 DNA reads TGTGCCAGCAGAGGGACTAGCGGGAGCTCCTACGAGCAGTACTTC. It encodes CASRGTSGSSYEQYF.

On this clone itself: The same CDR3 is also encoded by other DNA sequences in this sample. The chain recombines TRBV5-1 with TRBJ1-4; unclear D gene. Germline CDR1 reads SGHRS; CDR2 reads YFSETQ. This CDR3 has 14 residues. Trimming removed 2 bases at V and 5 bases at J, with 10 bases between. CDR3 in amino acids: CASSFGGPNEKLFF. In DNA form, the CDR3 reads TGCGCCAGCAGCTTTGGCGGTCCCAATGAAAAACTGTTTTTT.

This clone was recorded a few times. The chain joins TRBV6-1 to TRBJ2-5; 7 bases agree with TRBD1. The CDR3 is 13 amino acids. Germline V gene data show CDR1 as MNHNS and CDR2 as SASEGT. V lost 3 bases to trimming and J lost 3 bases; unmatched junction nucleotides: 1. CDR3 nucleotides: TGTGCCAGCAGTGACGACAGGGAAGAGACCCAGTACTTC. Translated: CASSDDREETQYF.

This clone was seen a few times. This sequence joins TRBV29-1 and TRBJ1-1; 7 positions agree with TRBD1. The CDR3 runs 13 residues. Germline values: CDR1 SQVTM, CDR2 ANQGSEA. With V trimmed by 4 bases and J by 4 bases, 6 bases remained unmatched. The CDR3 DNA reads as TGCAGCGTTGTGAGGGGGCGGGGCACTGAAGCTTTCTTT. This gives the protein CSVVRGRGTEAFF.

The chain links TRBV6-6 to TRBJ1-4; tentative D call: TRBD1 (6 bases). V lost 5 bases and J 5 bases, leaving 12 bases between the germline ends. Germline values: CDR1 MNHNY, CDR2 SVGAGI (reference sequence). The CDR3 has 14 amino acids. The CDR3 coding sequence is TGTGCCAGCAGTCTAACAGGGATCAATGAAAAACTGTTTTTT. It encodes CASSLTGINEKLFF.

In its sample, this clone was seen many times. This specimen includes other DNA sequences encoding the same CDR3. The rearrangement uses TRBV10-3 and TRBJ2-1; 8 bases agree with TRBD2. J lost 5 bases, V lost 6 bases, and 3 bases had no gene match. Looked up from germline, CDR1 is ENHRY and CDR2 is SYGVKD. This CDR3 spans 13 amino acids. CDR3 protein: CAISGGLDNEQFF. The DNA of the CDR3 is TGTGCCATCAGCGGGGGACTAGACAATGAGCAGTTCTTC.

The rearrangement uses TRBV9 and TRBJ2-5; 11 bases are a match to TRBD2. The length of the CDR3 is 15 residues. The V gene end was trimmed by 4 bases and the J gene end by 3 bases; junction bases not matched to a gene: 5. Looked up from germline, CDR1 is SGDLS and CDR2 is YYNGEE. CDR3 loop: CASSPGLADKETQYF. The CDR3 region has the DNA TGTGCCAGCAGCCCGGGACTAGCGGATAAAGAGACCCAGTACTTC.

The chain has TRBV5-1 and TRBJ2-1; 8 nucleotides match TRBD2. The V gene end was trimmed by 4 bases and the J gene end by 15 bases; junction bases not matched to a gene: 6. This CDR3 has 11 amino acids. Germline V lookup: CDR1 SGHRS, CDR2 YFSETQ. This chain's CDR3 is CASSTGLAAFF. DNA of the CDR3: TGCGCCAGCAGCACCGGACTAGCTGCGTTCTTC.

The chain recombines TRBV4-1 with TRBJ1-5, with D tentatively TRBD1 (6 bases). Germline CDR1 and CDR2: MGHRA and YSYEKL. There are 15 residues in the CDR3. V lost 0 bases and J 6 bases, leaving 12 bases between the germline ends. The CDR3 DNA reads TGCGCCAGCAGCCAAGAAGGGGGGGGCGGTCAGCCCCAGCATTTT. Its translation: CASSQEGGGGQPQHF.

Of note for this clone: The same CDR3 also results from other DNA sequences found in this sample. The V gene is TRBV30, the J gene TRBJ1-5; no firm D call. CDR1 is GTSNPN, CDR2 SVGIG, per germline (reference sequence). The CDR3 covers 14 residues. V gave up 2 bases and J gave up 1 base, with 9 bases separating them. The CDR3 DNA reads TGTGCCTGGAGTCACGGACCGAGCAATCAGCCCCAGCATTTT. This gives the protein CAWSHGPSNQPQHF.

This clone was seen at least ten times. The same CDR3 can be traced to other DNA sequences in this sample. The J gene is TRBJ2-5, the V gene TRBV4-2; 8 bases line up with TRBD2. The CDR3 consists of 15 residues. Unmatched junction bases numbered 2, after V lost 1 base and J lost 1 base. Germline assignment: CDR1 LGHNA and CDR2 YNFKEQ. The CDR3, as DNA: TGTGCCAGCAGCCAAGGTCGGGGGGGCCAAGAGACCCAGTACTTC. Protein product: CASSQGRGGQETQYF.

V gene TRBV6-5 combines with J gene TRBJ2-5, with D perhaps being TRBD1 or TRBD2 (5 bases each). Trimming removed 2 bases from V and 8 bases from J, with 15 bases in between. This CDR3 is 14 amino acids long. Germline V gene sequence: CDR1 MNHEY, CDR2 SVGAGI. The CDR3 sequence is CASSYPGTGGTQYF. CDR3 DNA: TGTGCCAGCAGTTACCCCGGGACGGGTGGAACCCAGTACTTC.